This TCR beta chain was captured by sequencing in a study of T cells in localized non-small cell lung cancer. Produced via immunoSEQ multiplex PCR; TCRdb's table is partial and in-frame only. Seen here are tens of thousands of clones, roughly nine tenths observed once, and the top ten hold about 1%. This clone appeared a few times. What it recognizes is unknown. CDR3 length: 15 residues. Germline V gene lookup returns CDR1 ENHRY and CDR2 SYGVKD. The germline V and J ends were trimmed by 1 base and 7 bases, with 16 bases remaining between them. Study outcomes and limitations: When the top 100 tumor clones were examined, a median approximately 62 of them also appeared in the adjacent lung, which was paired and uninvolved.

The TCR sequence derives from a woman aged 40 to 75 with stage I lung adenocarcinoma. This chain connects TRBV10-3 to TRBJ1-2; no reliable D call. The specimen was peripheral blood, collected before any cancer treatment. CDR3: CAISELADRGRGYTF. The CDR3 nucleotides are TGTGCCATCAGTGAGTTAGCGGACCGCGGACGTGGCTACACCTTC.